This T cell receptor (beta chain) was obtained from a study of follicular helper T cells after annual influenza vaccination (dated by TCRdb to about 2017). Context from the whole study: After each seasonal influenza vaccination, blood samples were collected on days 0, 7 and 28. To study recall of cTfh clones, some subjects were followed across successive annual vaccinations spanning the 2013-2014, 2014-2015 and 2015-2016 seasons. One week after vaccination, a second recruited cohort of roughly twelve subjects (Table S1) displayed a similar ICOS+CD38+ cTfh response. Six subjects had multi-year samples: four covered two vaccination seasons and two covered three seasons. The 2013-2014 samples were cryopreserved, while the 2015 samples were processed right after collection. What the authors observed across the whole study: In the assessment of influenza clone enrichment, the possibility that the much larger non-cTfh compartments were undersampled could not be ruled out. Only roughly 10-21% of analyzed cells yielded productive TCRB sequences, so sampling of rare clonotypes was not possible. Day 7 ICOS+CD38+ clones were most often found later in ICOS-CD38- cTfh, suggesting that subset may serve as a memory reservoir. ICOS+CD38+ cTfh clonality correlated with the frequency of that population, and its change correlated with the change in circulating plasmablast frequency. Successive annual vaccinations recalled a recurrent oligoclonal ICOS+CD38+ cTfh response that contained tetramer and AIM influenza-specific clonotypes.

What the time point label conveys for this sample: 2014-2015 season, 7 days after vaccination. Adults were given seasonal inactivated influenza vaccine (Fluvarix), and sorted blood CD4 subsets were followed by TCRB sequencing before and after vaccination. To be eligible, subjects had to be community-dwelling and could not have received an influenza vaccine during the previous 6 months. Subjects were excluded for influenza vaccine contraindications, substance abuse, HIV/AIDS, active malignancy, immunomodulatory medication, or active illness such as respiratory infection. At each time point, somewhere between 40 and 100 mL of blood was taken. Ficoll-Paque PLUS or SepMate separation was used to isolate PBMC. As a non-Tfh comparison subset, CXCR5- memory CD4 T cells were sorted. Before DNA was extracted, the cell subsets were sorted from PBMC using a BD FACS Aria. V is pared back by 8 bases and J by 2 bases, with 7 bases lying between the germline termini. The germline V gene sets CDR1 to SGHTS and CDR2 to YDEGEE. From cysteine to phenylalanine, the CDR3 is 11 amino acids long. The entry retains the CDR3 DNA only, 33 bases that are in frame from base 1.

This clone was recorded a few times. It lacks a known antigen. It has no much larger one-base neighbor in the sample; base qualities were not kept. Preparation of the library involved the immunoSEQ multiplex PCR assay. Adaptive Biotechnologies carried out TCRB amplification, library preparation, sequencing and preliminary bioinformatics at Survey level resolution. Per the authors' processing: Clonality was computed in R as 1 minus normalized Shannon entropy; the Gini index was calculated with the R package ineq. To get the overlap score, the summed counts of shared sequences were divided by the total counts of all sequences in both of the compared samples. Shared-clonotype significance used Fisher's exact test assuming a theoretical repertoire of 10^7 TCRB sequences. The immuneACCESS repertoire file appears here via TCRdb, limited to in-frame rearrangements. These files lack a portion of the clones; in checked studies, under half of the deficit traces to unresolved V genes, and the cause of the others is not known. V and J calls and clone size are copied from that table; D and trimming were computed from the DNA. The sample records approximately 9,600 clones, about 85% of which are singletons. About 0.8% of the sample goes to the ten largest clones.

The TCR comes from an adult who received the influenza vaccine. The starting material was CXCR5- memory CD4+ T cells sorted from blood, obtained 7 days after influenza vaccination. In light of the paper, this sample's cell subset or site label describes: CXCR5- memory CD4 T cells. This sequence uses TRBV5-8 and TRBJ1-2; the D gene cannot be resolved reliably. CDR3 sequence: CASSQNYGYTF. The DNA sequence is given as TGTGCCAGTAGTCAGAACTATGGCTACACCTTC.